One sample yielded the 2 T cell receptor beta chains listed below, sequenced in a study of early T cells in non-severe SARS-CoV-2 infection. Each CDR3 protein is one row after TCRdb ran MiXCR on the 5' RACE reads. The table has about 67,000 distinct CDR3 sequences, approximately 10% seen once. The sample was whole blood. The receptors come from an adult who was a healthcare worker with PCR-confirmed SARS-CoV-2 infection or an uninfected control (not recorded which).

In its sample, this clonotype was seen many times. This rearrangement joins TRBV29-1 to TRBJ1-1, with TRBD1 identical over 9 bases. The CDR3 runs to 12 residues. Unmatched junction bases numbered 6, after V lost 7 bases and J lost 6 bases. Germline assignment: CDR1 SQVTM and CDR2 ANQGSEA. CDR3: CSAPRQGAEAFF. The CDR3 bases are TGCAGCGCCCCTCGACAGGGGGCTGAAGCTTTCTTT.

This clonotype was detected many times. The rearrangement uses TRBV3-1 and TRBJ1-5; no clear D gene. There are 14 residues in the CDR3. V shed 1 base and J shed 7 bases, with 11 bases lying between them. From germline, CDR1 is LGHDT and CDR2 YNNKEL (reference sequence). The CDR3 bases are TGTGCCAGCAGCCAAGGGGGTGGAGGGCAGCCCCAGCATTTT. It translates to CASSQGGGGQPQHF. Full variable domain (rest looked up from reference TRBV3-1 and TRBJ1-5): DTAVSQTPKYLVTQMGNDKSIKCEQNLGHDTMYWYKQDSKKFLKIMFSYNNKELIINETVPNRFSPKSPDKAHLNLHINSLELGDSAVYFCASSQGGGGQPQHFGDGTRLSIL.